This T cell receptor beta chain was recorded in a study of control samples from healthy donors and cancer patients. There are 15 residues in the CDR3. V shed 6 bases and J shed 1 base, with 16 bases lying between them. Germline CDR1 is MNHEY and CDR2 is SMNVEV (reference sequence). The repertoire was sequenced with immunoSEQ multiplex PCR; TCRdb's copy has only in-frame clones and lacks some. The sample consists of some 130,000 clones, around 93% of them appearing once. The chain uses TRBV27 and TRBJ2-7; D may be TRBD2 (5 bases). The TCR sequence derives from a man aged 50-60 years with head and neck cancer. The sample taken for sequencing was PBMCs. As DNA, the CDR3 is TGTGCCAGCAGGGCTCCAAATAGCGTTTCCTACGAGCAGTACTTC. It is translated as CASRAPNSVSYEQYF.